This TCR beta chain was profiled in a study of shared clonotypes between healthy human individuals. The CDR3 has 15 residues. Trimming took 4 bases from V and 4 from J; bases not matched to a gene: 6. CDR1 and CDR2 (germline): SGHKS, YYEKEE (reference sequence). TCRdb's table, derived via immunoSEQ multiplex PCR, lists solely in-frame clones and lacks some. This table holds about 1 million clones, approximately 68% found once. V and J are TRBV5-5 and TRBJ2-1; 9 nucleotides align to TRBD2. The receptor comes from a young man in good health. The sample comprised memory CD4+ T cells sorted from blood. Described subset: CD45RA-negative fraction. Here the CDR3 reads CASSVGLAQYNEQFF. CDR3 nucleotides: TGTGCCAGCAGCGTAGGACTAGCGCAATACAATGAGCAGTTCTTC.